Below, one TCR beta chain is given with its context. The V gene's germline CDR1 is SGHKS and CDR2 YYEKEE (reference sequence). V was cut by 1 base and J by 3 bases, with 7 bases left in between. The CDR3 sequence is 13 residues long. In donors with ophthalmopathy, activity was moderate-to-severe, with CAS ≥3, NOSPECS ≥4 and duration under 3 months. As diagnostic evidence, clinical symptoms, serum thyroxine, TRAb, thyroid ultrasound and orbital computed tomography were relied upon. The source of the sample is a study of Graves' ophthalmopathy and Graves' hyperthyroidism. Study-level information: Untreated patients at initial diagnosis provided peripheral blood.

RNA served as the template for amplifying TCR beta CDR3 regions. A first-round RT-PCR used HTBI primers, followed by a second-round multiplex PCR. Via MiXCR, TCRdb re-called the multiplex PCR reads, giving one row per CDR3 protein. The sample lists 350,000 to 400,000 distinct CDR3 sequences, approximately 20% occurring once. The source material was peripheral blood. The J gene is TRBJ1-1, the V gene TRBV5-5; D not certain. The sequence came from a woman under 30 with Graves' ophthalmopathy. In DNA form, the CDR3 reads TGTGCCAGCAGCTTGTGGGAGCACACTGAAGCTTTCTTT. Encoded protein: CASSLWEHTEAFF.